This T cell receptor (beta chain) was identified during a study of cytomegalovirus exposure and HLA in healthy donors. The overall study: Unique TCRs numbering roughly 85 million, obtained from HLA-typed donors, made up an early data release. Study-wide results and limits: Reports indicated that the classifier achieved high specificity and sensitivity in diagnosing cytomegalovirus status. There were some public TCRs occurring in many donors, but most TCR sequences were rare. In a later analysis, at a false discovery rate of 0.05, roughly 16,000 TCR beta sequences matched HLA alleles.

In the PCR, 60 Vbeta and 13 Jbeta primers were used. Sequenced by immunoSEQ multiplex PCR; TCRdb stores in-frame clones only, minus some. The table counts under 100,000 clones; about 4.2% lies in the top ten. About this clone: Its specificity is not known.

The J segment lost 6 bases and the V segment lost 6 bases, leaving 13 bases of the junction unmatched. The CDR3 extends over 16 amino acids. CDR1 MDHEN and CDR2 SYDVKM come from the germline V gene. The rearrangement links TRBV28 to TRBJ1-2; TRBD1 matches at 10 bases. Sequencing was performed on PBMCs. The TCR comes from a man aged 25 to 45 in good health and CMV-seronegative. CDR3 nucleotide sequence: TGTGCCAGCAGCCCGACAGGGGGCGCGTCATTGGATGGCTACACCTTC. Its translation: CASSPTGGASLDGYTF.